These T cell receptor beta chains were read from a single sample in a study of cytomegalovirus exposure and HLA in healthy donors. The protocol was immunoSEQ multiplex PCR, while the TCRdb copy is restricted to in-frame clones and leaves out a portion. The sample contains 120,000 or so clones, roughly 85% of which appear only once. Material: PBMCs. These receptors all come from a man aged 18 to 30 in good health and CMV-seropositive. Each CDR3 is given with its conserved first and last residue. A D gene is named only where the DNA matches it firmly. Clone size is not always given. Where it is, it says once, few, many or a class for expanded clones.

V	size	J	D	DNA	CDR3
TRBV4-1	.	TRBJ2-3	.	TGCGCCAGCAGCCGGGGGCGAGGCACAGATACGCAGTATTTT	CASSRGRGTDTQYF
TRBV6-5	.	TRBJ2-3	TRBD2	TGTGCCCCTAGCGGGGGGGGGAATACGCAGTATTTT	CAPSGGGNTQYF
TRBV10-3	.	TRBJ1-2	.	TGTGCCATCAGTGAGTCGGTATCCAGGGACTCCTATGGCTACACCTTC	CAISESVSRDSYGYTF
TRBV10-3	.	TRBJ2-7	.	TGTGCCATCAGTGAACAGGGTTACGAGCAGTACTTC	CAISEQGYEQYF
TRBV12-5	.	TRBJ2-6	TRBD1	TGTGCTAGTGGTGATGGGACAGGGGGTAGTGGGGCCAACGTCCTGACTTTC	CASGDGTGGSGANVLTF
TRBV6-5	.	TRBJ2-3	.	TGTGCCAGCAGTTACTCGATACCGGGTGGTACGCAGTATTTT	CASSYSIPGGTQYF
TRBV19	.	TRBJ1-4	.	TGTGCCAGTAGCCTAGGGGGTGAAAAACTGTTTTTT	CASSLGGEKLFF
TRBV2	.	TRBJ1-2	TRBD1	TGCGCCAGCAGTCTGGGACAGAGAGATGGCTACACCTTC	CASSLGQRDGYTF
TRBV27	.	TRBJ2-2	.	TGTGCCAGCTCTAAGGTCGGGAGCGCCGGAGCCGGGGAGCTGTTTTTT	CASSKVGSAGAGELFF
TRBV11-2	.	TRBJ1-2	.	TGTGCCAGCAGCCAGGCAGGGGACTATGGCTACACCTTC	CASSQAGDYGYTF
TRBV10-2	.	TRBJ2-7	.	TGCGCCACCCAGGGGGACTTCACCTACGAGCAGTACTTC	CATQGDFTYEQYF
TRBV10-2	.	TRBJ1-4	TRBD1	TGCGCCAGCAGTGGCCACACAGGGGATGAAAAACTGTTTTTT	CASSGHTGDEKLFF
TRBV14	.	TRBJ2-5	.	TGTGCCAGCAGCCCCCCCGGGGAGACCCAGTACTTC	CASSPPGETQYF
TRBV18	.	TRBJ2-2	TRBD1	TGTGCCAGCTCGGAACAGGGACAGGACACCGGGGAGCTGTTTTTT	CASSEQGQDTGELFF
TRBV10-3	few	TRBJ1-2	.	TGTGCCATCAGTGAGGGGGCCTATGGCTACACCTTC	CAISEGAYGYTF
TRBV9	few	TRBJ1-1	.	TGTGCCAGCAGCGTAGGTCCGGGGAACACTGAAGCTTTCTTT	CASSVGPGNTEAFF
TRBV7-8	.	TRBJ2-7	TRBD2	TGTGCCAGCAGCTTAGATCGGGGGGGGACCTACGAGCAGTACTTC	CASSLDRGGTYEQYF
TRBV7-2	.	TRBJ2-7	TRBD2	TGTGCCAGCAGCTTAGGCTCTTCGGGGGGGCAGCAGTACTTC	CASSLGSSGGQQYF
TRBV10-2	.	TRBJ2-1	.	TGCGCCAGCAGTTCCACAGAGAACAATGAGCAGTTCTTC	CASSSTENNEQFF
TRBV30	once	TRBJ1-4	TRBD1	TGTGCCTGGAGTGCCGGGACAGGGGTCGAAAAACTGTTTTTT	CAWSAGTGVEKLFF
TRBV5-1	.	TRBJ1-3	.	TGCGCCAGCAGCTGGGACTTCAGCTCTGGAAACACCATATATTTT	CASSWDFSSGNTIYF
TRBV7-8	.	TRBJ1-2	TRBD1	TGTGCCAGCAGCTTAGACAGGGGGCCCTATGGCTACACCTTC	CASSLDRGPYGYTF
TRBV2	once	TRBJ1-2	.	TGTGCCAGCGGAGTGGAGGTCGGGAATTATGGCTACACCTTC	CASGVEVGNYGYTF
TRBV19	.	TRBJ1-2	TRBD1	TGTGCCAGTAGGAAACCGGGACAGGGGGCTCATGGCTACACCTTC	CASRKPGQGAHGYTF
TRBV5-1	.	TRBJ2-7	.	TGCGCCAGCAGCTCCGTGGGCTGGCCCTACGAGCAGCACTTC	CASSSVGWPYEQHF
TRBV15	.	TRBJ1-1	.	TGTGCCACCAGCAGATCGGCGGAGTCTGAAGCTTTCTTT	CATSRSAESEAFF
TRBV5-1	.	TRBJ2-2	.	TGCGCCAGCAGCTTCACAGTCGGCGGGGAGCTGTTTTTT	CASSFTVGGELFF
TRBV18	once	TRBJ2-3	TRBD1	TGTGCCAGCTCACCGATCCCGGGACAGAGCACAGATACGCAGTATTTT	CASSPIPGQSTDTQYF
TRBV6-6	.	TRBJ2-3	.	TGTGCCAGCCTAGGCCCAGGCACAGATACGCAGTATTTT	CASLGPGTDTQYF
TRBV11-1	.	TRBJ2-7	TRBD1	TGTGCCAGCAGCTCCGGACAGGGGATCCCCTACGAGCAGTACTTC	CASSSGQGIPYEQYF
TRBV5-4	.	TRBJ1-2	.	TGTGCCAGCAGCGTTCCAGGCGGGAACTATGGCTACACCTTC	CASSVPGGNYGYTF
TRBV5-1	.	TRBJ1-1	.	TGCGCCAGCAGCTTGGATAGCTTTCGGGGTGGCACTGAAGCTTTCTTT	CASSLDSFRGGTEAFF